What follows are 10 T cell receptor beta chains derived from one specimen sequenced in a study of Ad26.COV2.S vaccination and SARS-CoV-2 variants. Treatment: roughly 19 received Ad26.COV2.S at low or high dose, single or two shots; about 5 received placebo; per-sample allocation not given. Sampling happened 63 days after the first vaccine or placebo injection. The assay was immunoSEQ multiplex PCR, and TCRdb's table has in-frame clones only and misses some. The sample lists under 550,000 clones, over 75% occurring once. The sample in question was peripheral blood, obtained in a trial of Ad26.COV2.S vaccine versus placebo. Receptors were obtained from a person between 18 and 65 years old who received the Ad26.COV2.S COVID-19 vaccine or a placebo.

The rearrangement links TRBV19 to TRBJ2-1; weak D call: TRBD1 (5 bases). The length of the CDR3 is 15 residues. Germline lookup yields CDR1 LNHDA and CDR2 SQIVND (reference sequence). Deletions cut 5 bases from V and 2 bases from J, with 13 bases between. The CDR3 nucleotides are TGTGCCAGTAGTCCCGCGGACAAACCCTACAATGAGCAGTTCTTC. Its translation is CASSPADKPYNEQFF.

This clone came up a few times. The chain has TRBV7-9 and TRBJ1-5; D gene uncertain. Germline V CDR1 and CDR2: SEHNR, FQNEAQ (reference sequence). The CDR3 contains 18 residues. Trimming took 0 bases from V and 5 from J, leaving 20 bases between them. CDR3: CASSLALDSLEKDQPQHF. CDR3 DNA sequence: TGTGCCAGCAGCTTAGCGCTAGACTCCCTGGAGAAGGATCAGCCCCAGCATTTT.

V and J are TRBV7-6 and TRBJ2-1; D is perhaps TRBD2 (6 bases). V was shortened by 0 bases and J by 3 bases, with 15 bases between the two germline ends. The CDR3 covers 17 residues. Germline assignment: CDR1 SGHVS and CDR2 FNYEAQ. The CDR3 loop is CASSLAPSGQVYNEQFF. The CDR3, as DNA: TGTGCCAGCAGCTTAGCGCCCAGCGGGCAAGTCTACAATGAGCAGTTCTTC.

This clone was observed a handful of times. The J gene is TRBJ2-5, the V gene TRBV6-2 or TRBV6-3; D remains unclear. This CDR3 region has 15 residues. The V end was cut by 3 bases, the J end by 0 bases, with 11 bases between. The germline V gene has CDR1 MNHEY and CDR2 SVGEGT. CDR3 bases: TGTGCCAGCAGTTATTCTTTGGCGAACCAAGAGACCCAGTACTTC. Amino acid sequence: CASSYSLANQETQYF.

This chain uses TRBV12-5 with TRBJ1-5; D is ambiguous. This CDR3 spans 15 amino acids. CDR1 LGHNT and CDR2 FRNRAP come from the germline V gene. Trimming shortened V by 2 bases and J by 3 bases, and 11 bases separated the two germline ends. CDR3 sequence (DNA): TGTGCTAGTGGTTTGAGGGCCCACACCAATCAGCCCCAGCATTTT. Its translation is CASGLRAHTNQPQHF. The full variable domain, its missing parts supplied by reference TRBV12-5 and TRBJ1-5, is DARVTQTPRHKVTEMGQEVTMRCQPILGHNTVFWYRQTMMQGLELLAYFRNRAPLDDSGMPKDRFSAEMPDATLATLKIQPSEPRDSAVYFCASGLRAHTNQPQHFGDGTRLSIL.

The J gene is TRBJ1-6, the V gene TRBV4-2; 9 nucleotides line up with TRBD1. The CDR3 runs to 17 residues. Germline V gene sequence: CDR1 LGHNA, CDR2 YNFKEQ. Trimming at V came to 1 base and at J to 2 bases, leaving 3 bases not matched to a gene. CDR3 sequence (DNA): TGTGCCAGCAGCCAAGTGGGGACAGGGACCTATAATTCACCCCTCCACTTT. Its protein product is CASSQVGTGTYNSPLHF.

V gene TRBV6-5 combines with J gene TRBJ2-2, with 7 nucleotides matching TRBD2. Germline V lookup: CDR1 MNHEY, CDR2 SVGAGI. V lost 11 bases and J lost 3; bases outside the gene matches: 9. CDR3 length equals 14 residues. The CDR3 loop is CAGSRGTYTGELFF. As DNA, the CDR3 is TGTGCCGGATCGCGGGGGACCTACACCGGGGAGCTGTTTTTT.

The chain uses TRBV6-5 and TRBJ1-2; D not resolved. V dropped 10 bases and J dropped 4 bases, with 16 bases sitting between them. The V gene's germline CDR1 is MNHEY and CDR2 SVGAGI. The CDR3 spans 13 residues. The CDR3 nucleotides read TGTGCCATCATTAGCCGGTGGGGCTATGGCTACACCTTC. It is translated as CAIISRWGYGYTF.

The chain has TRBV11-1 and TRBJ2-1; tentative D call: TRBD1 (5 bases). Germline-derived CDR1 and CDR2 are SGHAT and FQDESV (reference sequence). There are 11 residues in the CDR3. The ends were cut back, 5 bases at V and 10 bases at J, with 9 bases in the middle. In DNA, the CDR3 is TGTGCCAGCAGCCCAGGGCTCGAGCAGTTCTTC. It yields the protein CASSPGLEQFF.

This chain joins TRBV5-8 and TRBJ1-4; TRBD1 is a possible D gene (6 bases). Trimming took 3 bases from V and 8 from J, leaving 17 bases between them. This CDR3 contains 15 residues. Germline assignment: CDR1 SGHTS and CDR2 YDEGEE. CDR3 in amino acids: CASSSYRGRVEKLFF. The CDR3 DNA follows: TGTGCCAGCAGCTCCTACCGGGGGCGGGTCGAAAAACTGTTTTTT. Full variable domain (remainder filled in from reference TRBV5-8 and TRBJ1-4): EAGVTQSPTHLIKTRGQQATLRCSPISGHTSVYWYQQALGLGLQFLLWYDEGEERNRGNFPPRFSGRQFPNYSSELNVNALELEDSALYLCASSSYRGRVEKLFFGSGTQLSVL.